These 25 T cell receptor beta chains came from one sample sequenced in a study of blood T cell repertoires in COVID-19. Libraries were prepared by immunoSEQ multiplex PCR; TCRdb keeps only in-frame clonotypes and omits some of them. The sample contains 64,000 or so clones, 70% to 85% of which appear only once. The sample comprised peripheral blood. These TCRs come from a human donor in a cohort sampled during active COVID-19.

This chain connects TRBV27 to TRBJ2-7, with TRBD2 matching over 10 bases. Germline CDR1 reads MNHEY; CDR2 reads SMNVEV (reference sequence). J gave up 4 bases and V 3 bases, and 6 bases lay outside the gene matches. The CDR3 covers 15 residues. CDR3 protein: CASSLSGRAPYEQYF. The CDR3 DNA sequence: TGTGCCAGCAGTTTGAGCGGGAGGGCCCCTTACGAGCAGTACTTC.

The chain joins TRBV13 to TRBJ1-2; D possibly corresponds to TRBD1 (6 bases). Trimming stripped 5 bases from V and 2 bases from J, with 12 bases between. This CDR3 has 14 residues. Looked up from germline, CDR1 is PRHDT and CDR2 is FYEKMQ (reference sequence). The CDR3 loop reads CASSAGQLNYGYTF. For the CDR3, the DNA is TGTGCCAGCAGCGCCGGACAGCTAAACTATGGCTACACCTTC. Filled out from reference TRBV13 and TRBJ1-2, the complete variable domain reads AAGVIQSPRHLIKEKRETATLKCYPIPRHDTVYWYQQGPGQDPQFLISFYEKMQSDKGSIPDRFSAQQFSDYHSELNMSSLELGDSALYFCASSAGQLNYGYTFGSGTRLTVV.

The chain combines TRBV6-6 with TRBJ2-5; D is undetermined. V lost 5 bases and J lost 7, with 14 bases in between. This CDR3 has 13 residues. Germline V CDR1 and CDR2: MNHNY, SVGAGI (reference sequence). The CDR3 region has the DNA TGTGCCAGCAGTGCACCGGCCGCGGCGACCCAGTACTTC. Translating it yields CASSAPAAATQYF.

This clone was seen at least ten times. The chain combines TRBV7-2 with TRBJ2-7; 8 nucleotides line up with TRBD1. Looked up from germline, CDR1 is SGHTA and CDR2 is FQGNSA. V shed 7 bases and J 3 bases; nucleotides not matched to a gene: 5. This CDR3 spans 13 amino acids. The CDR3 spells CASTDGQGYEQYF. CDR3 nucleotide sequence: TGTGCCAGCACCGACGGACAGGGCTACGAGCAGTACTTC.

Many counts were recorded for this clone. The V call is TRBV6-2 or TRBV6-3, the J call TRBJ2-5, with a weak D call TRBD2 (5 bases). The CDR3 spans 13 residues. Germline V gene sequence: CDR1 MNHEY, CDR2 SVGEGT. Trimming pared 3 bases from V and 3 bases from J, leaving 8 bases between. The CDR3 loop is CASSYREEETQYF. The DNA of the CDR3 is TGTGCCAGCAGTTATCGGGAAGAAGAGACCCAGTACTTC.

This chain links TRBV7-9 with TRBJ2-7; no clear D gene. V dropped 4 bases and J dropped 5 bases, with 12 bases sitting between them. The CDR3 runs 13 residues. CDR1 is SEHNR, CDR2 FQNEAQ, per germline (reference sequence). DNA of the CDR3: TGTGCCAGCAGCTCTACCCAGCGCAACGAGCAGTACTTC. This sequence encodes CASSSTQRNEQYF. The variable domain in full, with the rest retrieved from reference TRBV7-9 and TRBJ2-7, is DTGVSQNPRHKITKRGQNVTFRCDPISEHNRLYWYRQTLGQGPEFLTYFQNEAQLEKSRLLSDRFSAERPKGSFSTLEIQRTEQGDSAMYLCASSSTQRNEQYFGPGTRLTVT.

This chain connects TRBV23-1 to TRBJ2-7; D possibly corresponds to TRBD2 (6 bases). TRBV23-1 has ORF status, its function being uncertain. V was clipped by 8 bases and J by 4 bases, with 36 bases between them. The CDR3 length is 20 residues. Written as DNA, the CDR3 is TGCGCCAGCCGAGTCGGGAACTTATGGAGGGCTAGTCGGGAGCCATACGAGCAGTACTTC. This gives the protein CASRVGNLWRASREPYEQYF.

The rearrangement uses TRBV11-3 and TRBJ2-7; TRBD1 matches at 9 bases. Germline loops: CDR1 SGHNT, CDR2 YENEEA. This CDR3 spans 15 amino acids. V dropped 3 bases and J dropped 5; count of bases not matched to a gene: 8. DNA for the CDR3: TGTGCCAGCAGCTTTTCGGGGACAGGGAACCACGAGCAGTACTTC. It codes for CASSFSGTGNHEQYF.

By proportion, this clone is medium-sized. The chain employs TRBV4-1 and TRBJ1-5; 8 nucleotides align to TRBD1. The junction had 8 bases not matched to a gene; V was cut back by 0 bases and J by 7 bases. Germline assignment: CDR1 MGHRA and CDR2 YSYEKL. The CDR3 runs to 16 residues. The CDR3 region has the DNA TGCGCCAGCAGCCAAGATCCCACAGGGGGGGAGCAGCCCCAGCATTTT. Protein: CASSQDPTGGEQPQHF.

This clone was found a few times. The chain joins TRBV28 to TRBJ2-1, with a possible D match to TRBD2 (6 bases). This CDR3 contains 15 residues. Trimming took off 6 bases at V and 2 bases at J, with 14 bases between the two ends. CDR1 and CDR2 (germline): MDHEN, SYDVKM. CDR3 DNA sequence: TGTGCCAGCAGCCTGGGGCTAGCGACCTACAATGAGCAGTTCTTC. This gives the protein CASSLGLATYNEQFF.

The chain has TRBV6-2 or TRBV6-3 and TRBJ2-5, with a tentative D call TRBD2 (6 bases). With 6 bases removed from V and 2 bases from J, the gap between germline ends came to 13 bases. CDR1 is MNHEY, CDR2 SVGEGT, per germline. This CDR3 comprises 14 residues. CDR3 in amino acids: CASSPYGGQETQYF. The CDR3 region has the DNA TGTGCCAGCAGCCCGTATGGGGGGCAAGAGACCCAGTACTTC.

This clone has a single count. V is TRBV28 and J is TRBJ1-1; D perhaps matches TRBD1 (5 bases). The V gene's germline CDR1 is MDHEN and CDR2 SYDVKM. There are 16 residues in the CDR3. Trimming removed 4 bases from V and 11 bases from J, with 26 bases in between. The CDR3 nucleotides are TGTGCCAGCAGTTCCGGGATAGACGGCGGGGGACGAAGGGCTTTCTTT. Its translation is CASSSGIDGGGRRAFF.

This clone showed up just once. This rearrangement joins TRBV5-6 to TRBJ1-1, with D unclear. This CDR3 comprises 17 residues. The germline V and J ends were trimmed by 0 bases and 2 bases, with 17 bases remaining between them. CDR1 and CDR2 from the germline V gene are SGHDT and YYEEEE. CDR3 sequence reads: CASSLAGRRRINTEAFF. CDR3 in DNA: TGTGCCAGCAGCTTGGCTGGGAGGCGACGGATCAACACTGAAGCTTTCTTT.

The chain joins TRBV2 to TRBJ2-3, with 7 bases identical to TRBD2. The CDR3 has 15 residues. Germline V CDR1 and CDR2: SNHLY, FYNNEI. With V trimmed by 4 bases and J by 0 bases, 4 bases remained unmatched. CDR3 sequence reads: CASSVLAESTDTQYF. In DNA, the CDR3 is TGTGCCAGCAGTGTTCTAGCGGAAAGCACAGATACGCAGTATTTT.

This clone was observed a handful of times. The rearrangement joins TRBV24-1 to TRBJ2-1, with 13 bases aligning to TRBD2. Germline-derived CDR1 and CDR2 are KGHDR and SFDVKD. The CDR3 covers 17 residues. With V trimmed by 0 bases and J by 4 bases, 2 bases remained unmatched. CDR3 residues: CATSDLSGLAGYNEQFF. CDR3 nucleotide sequence: TGTGCCACCAGTGATTTGTCGGGACTAGCGGGGTACAATGAGCAGTTCTTC.

The chain carries TRBV6-2 or TRBV6-3 and TRBJ1-1, with D hard to call. The CDR3 is 13 residues long. Germline V CDR1 and CDR2: MNHEY, SVGEGT. The V end was cut by 5 bases, the J end by 3 bases, with 10 bases between. The CDR3 reads CASSSPAHTEAFF. CDR3 bases: TGTGCCAGCAGTAGCCCCGCGCACACTGAAGCTTTCTTT.

The chain joins TRBV7-9 to TRBJ2-1, with 10 bases lining up with TRBD2. The CDR3 spans 15 residues. V was clipped by 5 bases and J by 5 bases; unmatched bases: 6. The germline CDR1 and CDR2 sequences are SEHNR and FQNEAQ (reference sequence). CDR3 protein: CASSASGRADNEQFF. CDR3 DNA: TGTGCCAGCAGCGCAAGCGGGAGGGCTGACAATGAGCAGTTCTTC.

This clone was found a few times. The chain couples TRBV7-9 to TRBJ2-7, with 7 nucleotides matching TRBD2. The germline CDR1 and CDR2 sequences are SEHNR and FQNEAQ (reference sequence). The CDR3 contains 17 residues. J was trimmed by 3 bases and V by 1 base; bases with no gene match: 12. The CDR3 sequence is CASSLEFYGGRSYEQYF. CDR3 in DNA: TGTGCCAGCAGCTTAGAATTCTACGGCGGGAGAAGCTACGAGCAGTACTTC.

The rearrangement links TRBV7-2 to TRBJ1-4; 7 bases match TRBD1. CDR1 is SGHTA and CDR2 is FQGNSA in the germline V gene. J lost 8 bases, V lost 5 bases, and 8 bases had no gene match. The CDR3 consists of 14 residues. Here the CDR3 DNA reads TGTGCCAGCAGCCCGGGACAGCGGAGGGAAAAACTGTTTTTT. Its protein is CASSPGQRREKLFF.

V gene TRBV28 combines with J gene TRBJ1-5; D uncertain. This CDR3 is built from 17 residues. The V gene lost 6 bases and the J gene lost 4 bases, with 22 bases spanning the gap. Looked up from germline, CDR1 is MDHEN and CDR2 is SYDVKM. CDR3 in DNA: TGTGCCAGCAGACCTTCGCCGAGGGTTATCGGTAATCAGCCCCAGCATTTT. Its protein is CASRPSPRVIGNQPQHF.

The J gene is TRBJ1-1, the V gene TRBV4-2; the D gene is possibly TRBD1 (6 bases). The CDR3 extends over 18 amino acids. The germline CDR1 and CDR2 sequences are LGHNA and YNFKEQ. V lost 0 bases and J 6 bases, leaving 23 bases between the germline ends. CDR3 nucleotides: TGTGCCAGCAGCCAAGATAGATATAGGGGGATCGGCCTATCTGAAGCTTTCTTT. Protein product: CASSQDRYRGIGLSEAFF.

This clone was detected only a few times. The chain is built from TRBV7-6 and TRBJ1-1, with D perhaps matching TRBD1 (6 bases). The V end lost 1 base, the J end lost 1 base, and 13 bases lay between the germline ends. The CDR3 sequence is 16 residues long. The germline V gene has CDR1 SGHVS and CDR2 FNYEAQ. As DNA, the CDR3 is TGTGCCAGCAGCTTAGTTGCCGGACAGCCGAACACTGAAGCTTTCTTT. Protein product: CASSLVAGQPNTEAFF. The entire variable domain, with the rest obtained from reference TRBV7-6 and TRBJ1-1, is as follows: GAGVSQSPRYKVTKRGQDVALRCDPISGHVSLYWYRQALGQGPEFLTYFNYEAQQDKSGLPNDRFSAERPEGSISTLTIQRTEQRDSAMYRCASSLVAGQPNTEAFFGQGTRLTVV.

V is TRBV7-9 and J is TRBJ2-3, with D maybe TRBD1 (6 bases). Germline lookup yields CDR1 SEHNR and CDR2 FQNEAQ (reference sequence). V gave up 5 bases and J gave up 0 bases, with 15 bases separating them. This CDR3 spans 16 amino acids. The CDR3 protein is CASSPRGGGSTDTQYF. In nucleotides, the CDR3 is TGTGCCAGCAGCCCGAGAGGGGGTGGGAGCACAGATACGCAGTATTTT.

The chain recombines TRBV10-2 with TRBJ2-1; 7 bases map to TRBD2. Germline-derived CDR1 and CDR2 are WSHSY and SAAADI. J gave up 6 bases and V 6 bases, and 8 bases lay outside the gene matches. The CDR3 sequence is 14 residues long. CDR3 bases: TGCGCCAGCAGGGCGGGAGTGATTGGCAATGAGCAGTTCTTC. This codes for CASRAGVIGNEQFF.

This chain connects TRBV4-2 to TRBJ2-7, with 9 bases lining up with TRBD1. CDR1 and CDR2 (germline): LGHNA, YNFKEQ. V was clipped by 1 base and J by 6 bases; unmatched bases: 4. The CDR3 is made up of 14 amino acids. The CDR3 reads CASSQGQGVSEQYF. The CDR3 DNA reads TGTGCCAGCAGCCAAGGACAGGGGGTAAGCGAGCAGTACTTC.